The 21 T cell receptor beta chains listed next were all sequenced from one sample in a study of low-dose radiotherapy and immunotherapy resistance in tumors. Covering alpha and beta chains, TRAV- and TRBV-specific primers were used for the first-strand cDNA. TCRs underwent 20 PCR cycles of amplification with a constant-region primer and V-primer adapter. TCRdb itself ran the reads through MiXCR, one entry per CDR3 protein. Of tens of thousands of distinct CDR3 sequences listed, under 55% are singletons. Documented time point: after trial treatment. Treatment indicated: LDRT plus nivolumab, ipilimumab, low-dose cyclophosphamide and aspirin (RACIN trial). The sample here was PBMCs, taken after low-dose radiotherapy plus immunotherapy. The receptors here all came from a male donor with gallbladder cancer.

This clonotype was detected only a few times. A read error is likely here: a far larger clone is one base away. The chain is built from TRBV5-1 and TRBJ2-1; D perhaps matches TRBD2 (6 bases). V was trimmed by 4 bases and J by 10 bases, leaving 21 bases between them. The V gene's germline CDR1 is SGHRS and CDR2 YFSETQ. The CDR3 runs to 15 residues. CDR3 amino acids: CASSHPGLASYEQFF. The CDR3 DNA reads TGCGCCAGCAGCCATCCGGGACTGGCTTCCTACGAGCAGTTCTTC.

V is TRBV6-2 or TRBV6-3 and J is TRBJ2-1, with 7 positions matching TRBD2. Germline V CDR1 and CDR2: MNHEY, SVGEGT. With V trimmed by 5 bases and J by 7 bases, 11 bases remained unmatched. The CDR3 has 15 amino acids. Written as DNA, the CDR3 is TGTGCCAGCAGTGAAGGACTAGTTCCCGGGAATGAGCAGTTCTTC. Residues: CASSEGLVPGNEQFF.

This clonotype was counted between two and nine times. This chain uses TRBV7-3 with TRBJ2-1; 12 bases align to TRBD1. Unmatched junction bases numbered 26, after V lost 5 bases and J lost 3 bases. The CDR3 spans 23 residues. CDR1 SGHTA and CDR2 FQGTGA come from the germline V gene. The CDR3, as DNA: TGTGCCAGCAGCAATCGTCCCGGGACAGGGGGCGCAGGGCGGGAGGGCCACTACAATGAGCAGTTCTTC. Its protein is CASSNRPGTGGAGREGHYNEQFF.

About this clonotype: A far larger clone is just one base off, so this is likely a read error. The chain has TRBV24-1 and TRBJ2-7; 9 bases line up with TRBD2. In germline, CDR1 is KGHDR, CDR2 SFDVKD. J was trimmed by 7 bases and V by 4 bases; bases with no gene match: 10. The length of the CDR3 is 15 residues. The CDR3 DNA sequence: TGTGCCACCAGTGAAGGGACTAGCACTGGCCATGAGCAGTACTTC. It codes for CATSEGTSTGHEQYF.

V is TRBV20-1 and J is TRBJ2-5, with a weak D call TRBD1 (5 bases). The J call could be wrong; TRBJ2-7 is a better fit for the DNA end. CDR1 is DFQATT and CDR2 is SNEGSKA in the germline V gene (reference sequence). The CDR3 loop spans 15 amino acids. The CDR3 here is CSASKLQGRIGEQYF. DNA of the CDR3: TGCAGTGCTTCGAAACTCCAGGGAAGGATTGGCGAGCAGTACTTC.

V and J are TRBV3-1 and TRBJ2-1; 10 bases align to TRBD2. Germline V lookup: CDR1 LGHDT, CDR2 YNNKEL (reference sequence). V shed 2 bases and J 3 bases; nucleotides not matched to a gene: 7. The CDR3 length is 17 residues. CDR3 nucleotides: TGTGCCAGCAGCCAACCAGTATGGACTAGCGGCTACAATGAGCAGTTCTTC. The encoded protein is CASSQPVWTSGYNEQFF.

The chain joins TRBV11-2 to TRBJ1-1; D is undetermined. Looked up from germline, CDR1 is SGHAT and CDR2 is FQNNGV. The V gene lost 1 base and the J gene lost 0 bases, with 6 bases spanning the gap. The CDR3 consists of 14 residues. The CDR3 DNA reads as TGTGCCAGCAGCTTAGGCAGCGTGAACACTGAAGCTTTCTTT. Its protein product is CASSLGSVNTEAFF. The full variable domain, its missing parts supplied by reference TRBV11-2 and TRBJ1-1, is EAGVAQSPRYKIIEKRQSVAFWCNPISGHATLYWYQQILGQGPKLLIQFQNNGVVDDSQLPKDRFSAERLKGVDSTLKIQPAKLEDSAVYLCASSLGSVNTEAFFGQGTRLTVV.

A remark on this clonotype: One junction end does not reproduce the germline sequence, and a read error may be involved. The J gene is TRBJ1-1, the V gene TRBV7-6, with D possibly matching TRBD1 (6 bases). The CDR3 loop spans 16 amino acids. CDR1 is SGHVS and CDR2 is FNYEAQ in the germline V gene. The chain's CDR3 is CAGSPQGLMRGTEAFF. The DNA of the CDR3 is TGTGCCGGCAGCCCCCAGGGATTGATGAGGGGGACTGAAGCTTTCTTT. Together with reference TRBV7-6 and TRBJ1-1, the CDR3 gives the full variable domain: GAGVSQSPRYKVTKRGQDVALRCDPISGHVSLYWYRQALGQGPEFLTYFNYEAQQDKSGLPNDRFSAERPEGSISTLTIQRTEQRDSAMYRCAGSPQGLMRGTEAFFGQGTRLTVV.

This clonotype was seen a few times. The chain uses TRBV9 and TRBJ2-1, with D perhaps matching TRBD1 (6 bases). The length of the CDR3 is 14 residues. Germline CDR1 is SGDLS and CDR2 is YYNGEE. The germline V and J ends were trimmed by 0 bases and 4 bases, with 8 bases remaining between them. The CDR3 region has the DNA TGTGCCAGCAGCGTAGGGACAGTTTACAATGAGCAGTTCTTC. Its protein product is CASSVGTVYNEQFF. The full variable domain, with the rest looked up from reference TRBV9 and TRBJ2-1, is DSGVTQTPKHLITATGQRVTLRCSPRSGDLSVYWYQQSLDQGLQFLIQYYNGEERAKGNILERFSAQQFPDLHSELNLSSLELGDSALYFCASSVGTVYNEQFFGPGTRLTVL.

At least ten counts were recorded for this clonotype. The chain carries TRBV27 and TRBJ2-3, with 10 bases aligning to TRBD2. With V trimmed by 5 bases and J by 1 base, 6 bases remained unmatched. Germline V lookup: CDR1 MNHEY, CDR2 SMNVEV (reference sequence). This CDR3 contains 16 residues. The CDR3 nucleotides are TGTGCCAGCAGTCCCCTAGCGGGAGTCGGCACAGATACGCAGTATTTT. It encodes CASSPLAGVGTDTQYF.

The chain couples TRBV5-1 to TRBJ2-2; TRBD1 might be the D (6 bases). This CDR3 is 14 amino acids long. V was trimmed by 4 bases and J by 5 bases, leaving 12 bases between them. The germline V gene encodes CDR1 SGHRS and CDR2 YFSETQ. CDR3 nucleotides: TGCGCCAGCAGCAGGGACATTGAAACCGGGGAGCTGTTTTTT. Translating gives CASSRDIETGELFF.

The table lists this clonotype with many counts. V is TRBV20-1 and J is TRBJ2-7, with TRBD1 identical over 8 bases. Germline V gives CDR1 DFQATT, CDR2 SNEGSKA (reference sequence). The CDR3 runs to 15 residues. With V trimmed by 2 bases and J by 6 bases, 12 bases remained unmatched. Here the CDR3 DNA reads TGCAGTGCTAGATTCCCCGGACAGGGACCGCCCGAGCAGTACTTC. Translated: CSARFPGQGPPEQYF.

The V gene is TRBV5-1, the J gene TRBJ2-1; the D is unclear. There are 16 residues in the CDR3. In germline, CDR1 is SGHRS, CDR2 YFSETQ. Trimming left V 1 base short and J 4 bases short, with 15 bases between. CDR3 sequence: CASSLRASQQYNEQFF. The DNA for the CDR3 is TGCGCCAGCAGCTTGAGGGCCAGCCAACAATACAATGAGCAGTTCTTC.

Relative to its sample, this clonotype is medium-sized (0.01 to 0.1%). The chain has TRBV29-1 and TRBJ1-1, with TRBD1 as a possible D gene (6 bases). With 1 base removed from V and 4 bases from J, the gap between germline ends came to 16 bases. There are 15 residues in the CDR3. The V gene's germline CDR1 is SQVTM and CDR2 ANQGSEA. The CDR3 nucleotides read TGCAGCGTTGAAGGGGCCCCCGAACAGGGCACTGAAGCTTTCTTT. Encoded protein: CSVEGAPEQGTEAFF. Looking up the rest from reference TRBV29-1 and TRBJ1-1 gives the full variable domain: SAVISQKPSRDICQRGTSLTIQCQVDSQVTMMFWYRQQPGQSLTLIATANQGSEATYESGFVIDKFPISRPNLTFSTLTVSNMSPEDSSIYLCSVEGAPEQGTEAFFGQGTRLTVV.

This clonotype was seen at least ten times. In DNA form, the CDR3 reads TGTGCCAGCAGCCGCGACACATCCCCTTACAATGAGCAGTTCTTC. Its translation: CASSRDTSPYNEQFF. The chain carries TRBV7-7 and TRBJ2-1; D uncertain. Trimming removed 5 bases from V and 4 bases from J, with 15 bases in between. Per the germline V gene, CDR1 is SSHAT and CDR2 is FNYEAQ (reference sequence). The CDR3 has 15 amino acids.

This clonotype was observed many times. CDR3 sequence (DNA): TGCGCCAGCAGCCAGGATAGCCGGAACACTGAAGCTTTCTTT. It specifies CASSQDSRNTEAFF. The chain is built from TRBV4-1 and TRBJ1-1; unclear D gene. Germline CDR1 is MGHRA and CDR2 is YSYEKL. With 3 bases removed from V and 1 base from J, the gap between germline ends came to 9 bases. The CDR3 is 14 residues long.

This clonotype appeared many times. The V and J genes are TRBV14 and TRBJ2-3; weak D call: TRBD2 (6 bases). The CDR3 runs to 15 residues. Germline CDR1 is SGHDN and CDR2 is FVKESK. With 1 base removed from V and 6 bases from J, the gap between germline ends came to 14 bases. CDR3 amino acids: CASSQGLLALDTQYF. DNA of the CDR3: TGTGCCAGCAGCCAAGGCTTACTAGCCCTCGATACGCAGTATTTT.

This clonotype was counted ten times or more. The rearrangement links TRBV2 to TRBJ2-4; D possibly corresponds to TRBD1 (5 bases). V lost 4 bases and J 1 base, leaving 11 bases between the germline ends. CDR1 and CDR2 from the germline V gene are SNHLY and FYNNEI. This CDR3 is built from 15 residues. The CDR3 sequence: CASSGGSMAKNIQYF. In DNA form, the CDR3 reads TGTGCCAGCAGTGGGGGCAGTATGGCCAAAAACATTCAGTACTTC.

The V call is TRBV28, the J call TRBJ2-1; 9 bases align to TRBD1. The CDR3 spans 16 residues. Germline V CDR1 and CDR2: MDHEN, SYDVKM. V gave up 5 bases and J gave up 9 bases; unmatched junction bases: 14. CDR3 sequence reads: CASSLNRGPPKSEQFF. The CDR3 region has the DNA TGTGCCAGCAGTCTCAACAGGGGGCCCCCTAAAAGTGAGCAGTTCTTC.

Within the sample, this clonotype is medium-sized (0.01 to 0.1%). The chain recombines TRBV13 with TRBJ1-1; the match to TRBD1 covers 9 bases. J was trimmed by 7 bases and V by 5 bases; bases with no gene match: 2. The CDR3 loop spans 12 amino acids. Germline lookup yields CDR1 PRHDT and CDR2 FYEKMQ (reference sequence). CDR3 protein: CASSQDRGEAFF. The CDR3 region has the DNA TGTGCCAGCAGCCAGGACAGGGGTGAAGCTTTCTTT.

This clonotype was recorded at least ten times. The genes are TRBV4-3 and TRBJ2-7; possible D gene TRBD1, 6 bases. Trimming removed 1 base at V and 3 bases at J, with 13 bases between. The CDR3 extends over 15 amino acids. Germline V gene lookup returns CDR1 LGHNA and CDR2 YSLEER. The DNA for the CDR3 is TGCGCCAGCAGCCAAGGTCGCCAGGGGCTCTACGAGCAGTACTTC. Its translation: CASSQGRQGLYEQYF.